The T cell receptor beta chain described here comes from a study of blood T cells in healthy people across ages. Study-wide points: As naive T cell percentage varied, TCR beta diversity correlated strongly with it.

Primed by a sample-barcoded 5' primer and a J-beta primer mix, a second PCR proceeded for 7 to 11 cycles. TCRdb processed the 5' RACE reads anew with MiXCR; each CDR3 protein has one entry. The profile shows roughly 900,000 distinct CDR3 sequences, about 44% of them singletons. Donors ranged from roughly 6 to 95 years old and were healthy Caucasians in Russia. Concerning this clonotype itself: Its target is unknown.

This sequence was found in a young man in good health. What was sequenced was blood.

The CDR3 nucleotides read TGTGCCAGCAGTGAACAACGGCGGAACACCGGGGAGCTGTTTTTT. It yields the protein CASSEQRRNTGELFF. The gene calls are TRBV6-1 and TRBJ2-2, with no clear D. V gave up 2 bases and J gave up 1 base, with 8 bases separating them. The germline CDR1 and CDR2 sequences are MNHNS and SASEGT. CDR3 size: 15 residues.